Sequencing of this T cell receptor (beta chain) was carried out in a study of blood T cells in healthy people across ages. Comments on this clonotype: Its antigen is undetermined.

There were healthy Caucasian individuals from Russia, aged roughly 6 to 95, serving as donors. The germline gives CDR1 MNHNS, CDR2 SASEGT. V lost 3 bases and J lost 7; bases outside the gene matches: 18. The CDR3 covers 17 residues. Study-level findings and limits: Diversity was higher, and naive CD4+ cells more numerous, in long-lived donors than in aged donors. Naive T cell percentage showed a strong correlation with the diversity of TCR beta.

Together with a sample-barcoded 5' primer, a J-beta primer mix was included in a second PCR lasting about 7 to 11 cycles. Samples each returned at least 3 million CDR3-containing paired-end reads. TCRdb analysed the 5' RACE reads with MiXCR anew, one entry per CDR3 protein. The table shows some 900,000 distinct CDR3 sequences, with 29% occurring only once. The TCR sequence derives from a woman over 75 in good health. The chain links TRBV6-1 to TRBJ2-7; 7 positions agree with TRBD2. The source material was blood. This CDR3 reads CASSDLPGGGGWNEQYF. CDR3 in DNA: TGTGCCAGCAGTGACCTTCCGGGCGGGGGAGGTTGGAATGAGCAGTACTTC.